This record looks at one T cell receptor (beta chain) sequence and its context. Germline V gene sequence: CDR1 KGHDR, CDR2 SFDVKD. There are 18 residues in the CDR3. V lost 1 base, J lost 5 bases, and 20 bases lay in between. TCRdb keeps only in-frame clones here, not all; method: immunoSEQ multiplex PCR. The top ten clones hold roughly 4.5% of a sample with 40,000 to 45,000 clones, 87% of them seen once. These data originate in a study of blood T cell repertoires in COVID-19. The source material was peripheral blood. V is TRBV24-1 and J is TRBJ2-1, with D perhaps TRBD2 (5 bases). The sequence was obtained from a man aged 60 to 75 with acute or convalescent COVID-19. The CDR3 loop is CATSDFRRGMSGDNEQFF. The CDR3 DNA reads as TGTGCCACCAGTGATTTCAGAAGAGGGATGAGTGGCGACAATGAGCAGTTCTTC.